This TCR beta chain was obtained from a study of response to subunit inactivated influenza vaccine. To note about this clonotype: Antigen unknown.

CDR3 length: 14 residues. With 5 bases removed from V and 2 bases from J, the gap between germline ends came to 11 bases. Germline CDR1 reads SGHTA; CDR2 reads FQGNSA. Whole-study results and caveats: With each seasonal influenza vaccination, the authors suggested, few new T cells are recruited.

TCRdb re-derived calls from the RT-PCR reads in MiXCR, one entry per CDR3 protein. The repertoire has about 540,000 distinct CDR3 sequences, 12% to 15% of them found once; the top ten carry 8.5% to 14%. This sequence originates from a man in his fifties or sixties who received an inactivated influenza vaccine. The starting material was PBMCs from blood, obtained roughly 12 days after vaccination. The rearrangement uses TRBV7-2 and TRBJ2-3; D call uncertain. The CDR3 reads CASSDWTDTDTQYF. Written as DNA, the CDR3 is TGTGCCAGCAGCGATTGGACCGACACAGATACGCAGTATTTT.